The source of this TCR beta chain is a study of technical replicates of blood from several donors. The data were produced by immunoSEQ multiplex PCR, yet TCRdb's version contains in-frame clones alone and is incomplete. The sample records about 61,000 clones, roughly 97% being singletons. CDR3 length: 14 residues. The germline V gene has CDR1 GTSNPN and CDR2 SVGIG (reference sequence). V was clipped by 7 bases and J by 3 bases; unmatched bases: 8. The genes are TRBV30 and TRBJ2-1, with 8 bases fitting TRBD1. Sequenced material: T cells isolated from PBMCs. The source is a human donor in good health. The CDR3 nucleotides are TGTGCCTTCACTACAGGGGGTCACTACAATGAGCAGTTCTTC. Its translation: CAFTTGGHYNEQFF. The full variable domain, in which reference TRBV30 and TRBJ2-1 provide the parts outside the CDR3, is SQTIHQWPATLVQPVGSPLSLECTVEGTSNPNLYWYRQAAGRGLQLLFYSVGIGQISSEVPQNLSASRPQDRQFILSSKKLLLSDSGFYLCAFTTGGHYNEQFFGPGTRLTVL.